The 21 T cell receptor beta chains below all came from one sample that was sequenced in a study of T-cell reconstitution after alpha-beta-depleted transplantation in children (dated by TCRdb to between 2015 and 2016). The treatment or condition label on this specimen signifies: allogeneic hematopoietic cell transplantation with graft depleted of TCRalphabeta T cells and CD19 B cells. Receptor libraries were prepared by PCR. Instrument on record: Illumina HiSeq 2500. To normalize quantification of the TCRbeta repertoire, the TCR libraries were built with molecular barcoding that relied on unique molecular identifiers. TCRdb itself trimmed the public reads at Q25 with fastp, ran MiXCR and retained productive beta chains. When rows share a CDR3 protein, they turn into one entry using the most common DNA and genes. The sample profile shows 490,000 or so distinct CDR3 sequences; 10% of them were found once. The ten largest make up roughly 2% of the sample.

The input for sequencing was PBMCs, taken before TCRalphabeta/CD19-depleted stem cell transplant. Receptors were obtained from a child between 2 and 9 years old with inherited bone marrow failure, due to receive a stem cell transplant.

This clonotype has a count of ten or more. The V call is TRBV4-3, the J call TRBJ1-1; possible D gene TRBD1, 6 bases. The CDR3 is made up of 15 amino acids. V dropped 0 bases and J dropped 5 bases, with 13 bases sitting between them. Germline CDR1 is LGHNA and CDR2 is YSLEER. The CDR3, as DNA: TGCGCCAGCAGCCAAGAAGGACCAGGGGATACTGAAGCTTTCTTT. It codes for CASSQEGPGDTEAFF.

This clonotype was seen more than once but under ten times. This chain joins TRBV5-4 and TRBJ2-1; D not resolved. The CDR3 length is 15 residues. The V end lost 1 base, the J end lost 0 bases, and 8 bases lay between the germline ends. CDR1 and CDR2 (germline): SGHNT, YYREEE (reference sequence). For the CDR3, the DNA is TGTGCCAGCAGCTTGACCGCCAGCTCCTACAATGAGCAGTTCTTC. Translating gives CASSLTASSYNEQFF.

This clonotype was detected ten times or more. The J gene is TRBJ1-2, the V gene TRBV7-2, with D perhaps matching TRBD1 (5 bases). V was pared by 3 bases and J by 4 bases, with 18 bases between. The CDR3 covers 16 residues. Per the germline V gene, CDR1 is SGHTA and CDR2 is FQGNSA. The CDR3 DNA is TGTGCCAGCAGCTTGGCAGGGACCACCCTTGGCTATGGCTACACCTTC. Its protein is CASSLAGTTLGYGYTF.

This chain joins TRBV18 and TRBJ2-7; D not certain. The CDR3 runs to 16 residues. V lost 3 bases and J lost 1, with 16 bases in between. Germline V gene data show CDR1 as KGHSH and CDR2 as LQKENI. CDR3: CASSPIPGSSSYEQYF. The DNA of the CDR3 is TGTGCCAGCTCACCGATCCCGGGTTCTAGTTCCTACGAGCAGTACTTC.

There are many counts of this clonotype. This chain connects TRBV29-1 to TRBJ2-1; 8 positions match TRBD2. Germline V gene sequence: CDR1 SQVTM, CDR2 ANQGSEA. The CDR3 consists of 14 residues. Unmatched junction bases numbered 11, after V lost 7 bases and J lost 6 bases. CDR3 residues: CSARRGAGANEQFF. CDR3 nucleotide sequence: TGCAGCGCCCGGAGGGGAGCGGGAGCCAATGAGCAGTTCTTC.

The table lists this clonotype with many counts. This sequence joins TRBV29-1 and TRBJ2-3; possibly TRBD2 for D (6 bases). Trimming shortened V by 7 bases and J by 0 bases, and 20 bases separated the two germline ends. CDR1 and CDR2 from the germline V gene are SQVTM and ANQGSEA. The CDR3 is 16 amino acids. The CDR3 bases are TGCAGCGCCGGTACCGGGATAGCGGTTAGCACAGATACGCAGTATTTT. Translation gives CSAGTGIAVSTDTQYF.

In this sample, this clonotype turned up a few times. This sequence joins TRBV7-9 and TRBJ2-7; 9 bases agree with TRBD1. Germline V CDR1 and CDR2: SEHNR, FQNEAQ (reference sequence). CDR3 length: 16 residues. V gave up 6 bases and J gave up 4 bases; unmatched junction bases: 13. This CDR3 is CASSHTGTGMFYEQYF. CDR3 bases: TGTGCCAGCAGTCATACCGGGACAGGGATGTTTTACGAGCAGTACTTC. Full variable domain (missing parts from reference TRBV7-9 and TRBJ2-7): DTGVSQNPRHKITKRGQNVTFRCDPISEHNRLYWYRQTLGQGPEFLTYFQNEAQLEKSRLLSDRFSAERPKGSFSTLEIQRTEQGDSAMYLCASSHTGTGMFYEQYFGPGTRLTVT.

Only a few counts were recorded for this clonotype. The rearrangement links TRBV18 to TRBJ2-1; 9 bases line up with TRBD1. The CDR3 has 15 amino acids. Germline assignment: CDR1 KGHSH and CDR2 LQKENI. V was pared by 0 bases and J by 9 bases, with 6 bases of the junction left unmatched. The CDR3 loop is CASSPPGQGLGEQFF. CDR3 DNA sequence: TGTGCCAGCTCACCACCGGGACAGGGACTGGGTGAGCAGTTCTTC.

Many counts were recorded for this clonotype. The chain links TRBV6-2 or TRBV6-3 to TRBJ2-5; no firm D call. V lost 1 base and J lost 7, with 4 bases in between. Germline V CDR1 and CDR2: MNHEY, SVGEGT. This CDR3 comprises 11 residues. The CDR3 coding sequence is TGTGCCAGCAGTTACTTCGGGACCCAGTACTTC. Its translation is CASSYFGTQYF.

This clonotype was picked up many times. The rearrangement links TRBV2 to TRBJ2-1; D possibly corresponds to TRBD2 (6 bases). Germline V gene data show CDR1 as SNHLY and CDR2 as FYNNEI. The germline V and J ends were trimmed by 7 bases and 3 bases, with 16 bases remaining between them. There are 15 residues in the CDR3. CDR3 coding DNA: TGTGCCAGCACTACTTGGGCGGAGGGCTACAATGAGCAGTTCTTC. Residues: CASTTWAEGYNEQFF.

This clonotype was seen at least ten times. The chain combines TRBV11-2 with TRBJ2-3; TRBD2 aligns across 8 bases. The germline V gene encodes CDR1 SGHAT and CDR2 FQNNGV. CDR3 length: 15 amino acids. After removal of 5 bases from V and 5 bases from J, the junction contained 9 bases not matched to a gene. The CDR3 DNA follows: TGTGCCAGCAGCCCAACAGCGGGAGCGGGAGATACGCAGTATTTT. It is translated as CASSPTAGAGDTQYF. Looking up the rest from reference TRBV11-2 and TRBJ2-3 gives the full variable domain: EAGVAQSPRYKIIEKRQSVAFWCNPISGHATLYWYQQILGQGPKLLIQFQNNGVVDDSQLPKDRFSAERLKGVDSTLKIQPAKLEDSAVYLCASSPTAGAGDTQYFGPGTRLTVL.

This clonotype was observed a few times. The chain links TRBV19 to TRBJ2-7; D perhaps matches TRBD1 (8 bases). From germline, CDR1 is LNHDA and CDR2 SQIVND (reference sequence). V was trimmed by 4 bases and J by 6 bases, leaving 13 bases between them. The CDR3 is 13 residues long. The CDR3: CASSTQGEGEQYF. CDR3 bases: TGTGCCAGTAGTACACAGGGGGAGGGCGAGCAGTACTTC.

This clonotype was detected only a few times. This chain links TRBV7-2 with TRBJ1-5; D gene ambiguous. The germline V and J ends were trimmed by 6 bases and 3 bases, with 12 bases remaining between them. The germline gives CDR1 SGHTA, CDR2 FQGNSA. This CDR3 is 14 amino acids long. The DNA for the CDR3 is TGTGCCAGCAGTTTCAGCAAGTCCAATCAGCCCCAGCATTTT. Encoded protein: CASSFSKSNQPQHF. Based on the CDR3 plus reference TRBV7-2 and TRBJ1-5, the full variable domain is GAGVSQSPSNKVTEKGKDVELRCDPISGHTALYWYRQSLGQGLEFLIYFQGNSAPDKSGLPSDRFSAERTGGSVSTLTIQRTQQEDSAVYLCASSFSKSNQPQHFGDGTRLSIL.

This clonotype was seen at least ten times. The V and J genes are TRBV5-4 and TRBJ1-1, with 8 bases lining up with TRBD1. V was clipped by 2 bases and J by 5 bases; unmatched bases: 11. The CDR3 consists of 16 residues. The V gene's germline CDR1 is SGHNT and CDR2 YYREEE (reference sequence). The CDR3 loop is CASSLEPGQVETEAFF. CDR3 nucleotides: TGTGCCAGCAGCTTAGAGCCGGGACAGGTCGAGACTGAAGCTTTCTTT.

Ten or more counts support this clonotype. The rearrangement uses TRBV5-1 and TRBJ1-4; perhaps TRBD1 as D (5 bases). CDR3 length: 14 amino acids. Germline V lookup: CDR1 SGHRS, CDR2 YFSETQ. V lost 4 bases and J lost 8, with 15 bases in between. CDR3 region: CASSPYSGGEKLFF. As DNA, the CDR3 is TGCGCCAGCAGCCCCTACTCCGGGGGAGAAAAACTGTTTTTT.

J is TRBJ1-3 and V is TRBV19; 8 bases fit TRBD1. V was pared by 8 bases and J by 1 base, with 4 bases of the junction left unmatched. There are 14 residues in the CDR3. Germline lookup yields CDR1 LNHDA and CDR2 SQIVND (reference sequence). This CDR3 is CASENRGSGNTIYF. Written as DNA, the CDR3 is TGTGCCAGTGAAAACAGGGGGTCTGGAAACACCATATATTTT.

This clonotype was seen many times. The J gene is TRBJ2-5, the V gene TRBV5-5, with D perhaps matching TRBD2 (6 bases). The germline V gene has CDR1 SGHKS and CDR2 YYEKEE (reference sequence). The CDR3 consists of 11 residues. V was trimmed by 4 bases and J by 13 bases, leaving 14 bases between them. CDR3 DNA: TGTGCCAGCAGCCTTACTAGCCGGACGTACTTC. Translated: CASSLTSRTYF. The complete variable domain, with remaining parts taken from reference TRBV5-5 and TRBJ2-5, reads DAGVTQSPTHLIKTRGQQVTLRCSPISGHKSVSWYQQVLGQGPQFIFQYYEKEERGRGNFPDRFSARQFPNYSSELNVNALLLGDSALYLCASSLTSRTYFGPGTRLLVL.

Many counts were recorded for this clonotype. This rearrangement joins TRBV5-6 to TRBJ2-1, with 9 bases fitting TRBD2. The CDR3 runs to 16 residues. After removal of 0 bases from V and 5 bases from J, the junction contained 6 bases not matched to a gene. Germline V gene sequence: CDR1 SGHDT, CDR2 YYEEEE. CDR3 bases: TGTGCCAGCAGCTTGGTGCGGGAGGGCCTGGACAATGAGCAGTTCTTC. It specifies CASSLVREGLDNEQFF.

This clonotype came up many times. The chain recombines TRBV18 with TRBJ2-5; 7 nucleotides line up with TRBD2. The CDR3 has 15 amino acids. Germline V gene data show CDR1 as KGHSH and CDR2 as LQKENI. V lost 2 bases and J lost 1; bases outside the gene matches: 4. CDR3 region: CASSPGTGGQETQYF. The CDR3 region has the DNA TGTGCCAGCTCACCAGGGACGGGAGGCCAAGAGACCCAGTACTTC.

This clonotype was seen many times. CDR3 in amino acids: CASSPRGKGDTEAFF. CDR3 sequence (DNA): TGTGCCAGCAGCCCACGGGGTAAGGGGGACACTGAAGCTTTCTTT. This chain uses TRBV4-2 with TRBJ1-1; tentative D call: TRBD1 (6 bases). The CDR3 has 15 residues. Germline V gene sequence: CDR1 LGHNA, CDR2 YNFKEQ. V shed 4 bases and J shed 3 bases, with 15 bases lying between them.

This clonotype came up many times. The CDR3 region has the DNA TGTGCCAGCAGCCAGGCCCAGCGGGAGTTCTACAATGAGCAGTTCTTC. Translated: CASSQAQREFYNEQFF. The chain uses TRBV4-2 and TRBJ2-1; 8 bases align to TRBD2. Trimming removed 3 bases from V and 3 bases from J; junction bases left unmatched: 7. CDR1 is LGHNA and CDR2 is YNFKEQ in the germline V gene. The CDR3 sequence is 16 residues long.